These 20 T cell receptor beta chains share one sample of origin, sequenced in a study of CD4 and CD8 cells across lung adenocarcinoma regions. TCRdb called the PCR reads again in MiXCR, with one record for every CDR3 protein. The table records thousands of distinct CDR3 sequences, over 40% of them present only once. Sequenced input: CD8+ T cells from the center of a lung tumor. The receptor source for this set is a female donor with lung adenocarcinoma. The CD4 and CD8 labels of this study may be unreliable.

A single count supports this clonotype. One end of the junction does not line up with germline, which may come from a read error. This chain uses TRBV6-1 with TRBJ2-3, with D maybe TRBD1 (5 bases). The CDR3 is made up of 16 amino acids. From germline, CDR1 is MNHNS and CDR2 SASEGT. Here the CDR3 DNA reads TGTGCCAGCAGGTCAGGGCCTGCTGAGAGCAACGATACGCAGTATTTC. Translation: CASRSGPAESNDTQYF.

This clonotype was recorded a few times. The chain has TRBV12-3 or TRBV12-4 and TRBJ1-6; D perhaps matches TRBD1 (6 bases). The CDR3 is 14 residues long. Trimming took off 4 bases at V and 5 bases at J, with 9 bases between the two ends. The CDR3 DNA sequence: TGTGCCAGCAGTTACAGGGAAGATAATTCACCCCTCCACTTT. It specifies CASSYREDNSPLHF.

The chain is built from TRBV6-1 and TRBJ2-4; 9 bases are shared with TRBD1. The CDR3 runs to 14 residues. With V trimmed by 4 bases and J by 6 bases, 4 bases remained unmatched. Germline CDR1 and CDR2: MNHNS and SASEGT. The CDR3 loop is CASSATGGTNIQYF. DNA of the CDR3: TGTGCCAGCAGTGCAACAGGGGGCACAAACATTCAGTACTTC.

By its share, this clonotype is medium-sized. The chain has TRBV7-3 and TRBJ2-5, with a tentative D call TRBD1 (5 bases). In germline, CDR1 is SGHTA, CDR2 FQGTGA. The ends were cut back, 4 bases at V and 2 bases at J, with 14 bases in the middle. The CDR3 runs 15 residues. The CDR3 sequence is CASSSTAGSQETQYF. Here the CDR3 DNA reads TGTGCCAGCAGCTCGACAGCCGGGTCACAAGAGACCCAGTACTTC.

This clonotype has a single count. The chain carries TRBV3-1 and TRBJ1-1; TRBD1 agrees at 9 bases. The J call is in doubt because the DNA end fits TRBJ1-6 better. The CDR3 has 14 residues. Germline V gives CDR1 LGHDT, CDR2 YNNKEL (reference sequence). CDR3 nucleotides: TGTGCCAGCAGCCAAGGGACAGGGGATTCACCCCTCCACTTT. It is translated as CASSQGTGDSPLHF.

In this sample, this clonotype is medium-sized. One base away lies a much larger clone, so this may be a sequencing read error. The rearrangement joins TRBV6-5 to TRBJ2-1; D is possibly TRBD2 (5 bases). The closer fit of TRBJ2-7 to the DNA end suggests the J call may be wrong. The germline gives CDR1 MNHEY, CDR2 SVGAGI. The CDR3 loop spans 16 amino acids. The CDR3 here is CASSYSGLAPINEQYF. Here the CDR3 DNA reads TGTGCCAGCAGTTACTCCGGACTCGCCCCCATCAATGAGCAGTACTTC.

By its share, this clonotype is medium-sized (0.01 to 0.1%). CDR3 DNA sequence: TGTGCCAGCGGGGGTCCAACAGATACGCAGTATTTT. This sequence encodes CASGGPTDTQYF. The V gene is TRBV12-3 or TRBV12-4, the J gene TRBJ2-3; D assignment may be TRBD1 or TRBD2 (5 bases each). V lost 8 bases and J 3 bases, leaving 9 bases between the germline ends. This CDR3 is built from 12 residues.

The chain recombines TRBV7-8 with TRBJ2-1; TRBD1 might be the D (6 bases). V was shortened by 5 bases and J by 13 bases, with 21 bases between the two germline ends. Germline loops: CDR1 SGHVS, CDR2 FQNEAQ. The CDR3 loop spans 14 amino acids. CDR3 sequence: CASSAGQLPTTQFF. The CDR3 nucleotides are TGTGCCAGCAGCGCTGGACAGCTTCCTACGACCCAGTTCTTC.

On this clonotype itself: One junction end disagrees with the germline gene, perhaps due to a read error. The J gene is TRBJ2-3, the V gene TRBV6-1; D might be TRBD1 (6 bases). This CDR3 region has 16 residues. The germline gives CDR1 MNHNS, CDR2 SASEGT. The CDR3 nucleotides are TGTGCCAGCGGGGGCTCTGGGGGCCCTGGCACAGATACCCAGTATTTC. This gives the protein CASGGSGGPGTDTQYF.

V and J are TRBV7-2 and TRBJ2-7; 7 bases map to TRBD1. CDR1 and CDR2 from the germline V gene are SGHTA and FQGNSA. The CDR3 contains 15 residues. V dropped 1 base and J dropped 2; count of bases not matched to a gene: 5. The CDR3 coding sequence is TGTGCCAGCAGCTTAGGGCCTACAGGGGCCTACGAGCAGTACTTC. Translated, it gives CASSLGPTGAYEQYF. Based on the CDR3 plus reference TRBV7-2 and TRBJ2-7, the full variable domain is GAGVSQSPSNKVTEKGKDVELRCDPISGHTALYWYRQSLGQGLEFLIYFQGNSAPDKSGLPSDRFSAERTGGSVSTLTIQRTQQEDSAVYLCASSLGPTGAYEQYFGPGTRLTVT.

In this sample, this clonotype is medium-sized (0.01 to 0.1%). The J gene is TRBJ2-5, the V gene TRBV6-1; 8 nucleotides line up with TRBD1. There are 15 residues in the CDR3. CDR1 MNHNS and CDR2 SASEGT come from the germline V gene. Trimming took 1 base from V and 2 from J; bases not matched to a gene: 3. CDR3 loop: CASSEGTGQQETQYF. CDR3 nucleotides: TGTGCCAGCAGTGAAGGGACAGGGCAACAAGAGACCCAGTACTTC.

This chain connects TRBV6-5 to TRBJ2-3; no firm D call. The closer fit of TRBJ2-7 to the DNA end suggests the J call may be wrong. The CDR3 is 15 residues long. Germline CDR1 and CDR2: MNHEY and SVGAGI. The chain's CDR3 is CASSYSSQCTDTQYF. The CDR3 nucleotides read TGTGCCAGCAGTTACTCCAGCCAATGCACAGATACGCAGTACTTC.

This chain links TRBV12-3 or TRBV12-4 with TRBJ2-4; either TRBD1 or TRBD2 may supply D (5 bases each). The CDR3 has 14 residues. Trimming took off 11 bases at V and 12 bases at J, with 26 bases between the two ends. The CDR3 region has the DNA TGTGCCGGCACGGGGCTGGCCCCAAGGGATACTCAGTACTTC. This sequence encodes CAGTGLAPRDTQYF.

This clonotype occurred a few times. V gene TRBV5-1 combines with J gene TRBJ2-6; 10 bases agree with TRBD1. The CDR3 covers 17 residues. Losses at the gene ends were 3 bases for V and 3 bases for J; bases not matched to a gene: 6. CDR1 and CDR2 from the germline V gene are SGHRS and YFSETQ. CDR3 bases: TGCGCCAGCAGCTGGGACAGGGGTAGAGGTGGGGCCAACGTCCTGACTTTC. Residues: CASSWDRGRGGANVLTF.

By frequency in the sample, this clonotype is large. The chain couples TRBV6-1 to TRBJ2-1, with D possibly being TRBD2 (5 bases). The DNA end favors TRBJ2-7, so the J call may be wrong. This CDR3 is 16 amino acids long. The germline V gene encodes CDR1 MNHNS and CDR2 SASEGT. CDR3 amino acids: CASSEARGFSYNEQYF. The DNA for the CDR3 is TGTGCCAGCAGTGAAGCTCGAGGGTTCTCCTACAATGAGCAGTACTTC.

Concerning this clonotype: Germline is not matched at one junction end, which may reflect a read error. This chain connects TRBV28 to TRBJ1-5; a weak D match, TRBD1 (6 bases). CDR3 length: 17 residues. CDR1 is MDHEN and CDR2 is SYDVKM in the germline V gene. The CDR3 here is CASSLRFSPGGNQPQHF. The CDR3 nucleotides are TGTGCCAGCAGTTTACGGTTCAGCCCCGGGGGCAATCAGCCCCAGCACTTT.

Concerning this clonotype: An end of the junction does not agree with germline; a read error may underlie this. The chain is built from TRBV6-1 and TRBJ2-5; weak D call: TRBD2 (5 bases). The CDR3 covers 14 residues. From germline, CDR1 is MNHNS and CDR2 SASEGT. The CDR3 sequence: CASRGSRALDTQYF. The CDR3 DNA reads TGTGCCAGCCGCGGGTCCCGTGCGCTGGATACCCAGTACTTT.

The rearrangement joins TRBV11-1 to TRBJ2-4, with D possibly matching TRBD2 (5 bases). The CDR3 totals 15 residues. Per germline, CDR1 SGHAT and CDR2 FQDESV (reference sequence). V gave up 5 bases and J gave up 10 bases, with 21 bases separating them. CDR3 in DNA: TGTGCCAGCAGCCCCGGCGGGCGGACGAAAGAGATTCAGTACTTC. As protein: CASSPGGRTKEIQYF.

This clonotype was observed many times. V gene TRBV6-5 combines with J gene TRBJ2-2, with a tentative D call TRBD1 (6 bases). The CDR3 has 15 amino acids. CDR1 and CDR2 (germline): MNHEY, SVGAGI. V shed 0 bases and J shed 1 base, with 6 bases lying between them. This chain's CDR3 is CASSYSDRNTGELFF. The CDR3 DNA is TGTGCCAGCAGTTACTCGGACAGGAACACCGGGGAGCTGTTTTTT.

This clonotype has a single count. At one of its ends the junction is not consistent with the germline gene, which may arise from a read error. The chain links TRBV10-3 to TRBJ2-5, with unresolved D. The J call may be incorrect, as the DNA end agrees better with TRBJ2-7. Germline V gene sequence: CDR1 ENHRY, CDR2 SYGVKD. The CDR3 sequence is 13 residues long. The DNA of the CDR3 is TGTGCCAGCAGTAAGTCGGCTGGGTACGAGCAGTACTTC. It specifies CASSKSAGYEQYF.